The clone carrying this T cell receptor (beta chain) was counted only a few times. The antigen remains unidentified. Each donor gave one heparinised blood draw averaging approximately 120 mL. The sample is drawn from a study of beta chain features in type 1 diabetes. General study points: All four CD4+ subsets from Type 1 diabetes patients carried moderately but significantly shorter TCRB CDR3s.

Expressed TCRB transcripts were sequenced, since all the RNA that had been isolated was reverse transcribed. Profiling relied on immunoSEQ multiplex PCR, and the TCRdb table lists in-frame clones only, not all of them. Here the sample spans some 300,000 clones, 8% being singletons. Sequencing was done on a sample of central memory CD4+ T cells from blood. The origin of this receptor is a woman aged 18-29 years in good health.

In nucleotides, the CDR3 is TGCAGCGTTGAGGACAGGGTTAGCTACGAGCAGTACTTC. Protein product: CSVEDRVSYEQYF. The rearrangement links TRBV29-1 to TRBJ2-7; TRBD1 matches 8 bases. Germline V gives CDR1 SQVTM, CDR2 ANQGSEA. Losses at the gene ends were 3 bases for V and 3 bases for J; bases not matched to a gene: 4. The CDR3 contains 13 residues.